This TCR beta chain is from a study of sequential checkpoint blockade in melanoma. As for treatment: randomized to nivolumab then ipilimumab (arm A) or the reverse (arm B). The CDR3 is 11 amino acids. Trimming shortened V by 5 bases and J by 7 bases, and 5 bases separated the two germline ends. Germline V gene data show CDR1 as SEHNR and CDR2 as FQNEAQ (reference sequence). Assay: immunoSEQ multiplex PCR; the TCRdb copy retains only in-frame clones and omits some. The sample includes approximately 29,000 clones, over 80% of them seen just once. The TCR originated in a human donor with melanoma. The chain is built from TRBV7-9 and TRBJ1-4; D remains ambiguous. This specimen was CD8+ T cells sorted from blood (inferred from file names), taken from a patient given nivolumab and ipilimumab in sequence. The CDR3 DNA reads TGTGCCAGCAGCCGGGGTGAAAAACTGTTTTTT. Its translation: CASSRGEKLFF.